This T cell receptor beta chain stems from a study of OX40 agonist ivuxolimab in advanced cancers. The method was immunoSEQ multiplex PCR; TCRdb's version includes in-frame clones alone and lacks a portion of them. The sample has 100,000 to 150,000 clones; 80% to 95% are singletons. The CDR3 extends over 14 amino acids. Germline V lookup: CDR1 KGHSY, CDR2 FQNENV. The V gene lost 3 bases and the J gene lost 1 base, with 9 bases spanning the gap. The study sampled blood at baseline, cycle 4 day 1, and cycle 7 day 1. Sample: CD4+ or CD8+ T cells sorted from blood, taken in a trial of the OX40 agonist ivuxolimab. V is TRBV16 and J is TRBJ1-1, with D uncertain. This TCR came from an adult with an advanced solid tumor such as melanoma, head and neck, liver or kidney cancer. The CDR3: CASSQKVGNTEAFF. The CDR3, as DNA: TGTGCCAGCAGCCAGAAGGTGGGGAACACTGAAGCTTTCTTT.